A selection of T cell receptor beta chains follows, all from one sample in a study of cytomegalovirus exposure and HLA in healthy donors. Some clones are missing from TCRdb's copy, which holds only in-frame ones; the method was immunoSEQ multiplex PCR. The profile shows about 110,000 clones, 70% to 80% of them singletons. Sequencing was carried out using PBMCs. The receptors were gathered from a woman younger than 35 in good health and CMV-seropositive. Both conserved end residues are part of each CDR3. The order of the fields is V gene, clone size, J gene, D gene, CDR3 DNA, CDR3 protein. D genes are given only for firm matches. For some rows the clone size is stated as once, few or many, or as a class when expanded; others skip it.

>TRBV7-8|.|TRBJ2-7|TRBD1
TGTGCCAGCAGCTTAGAGGGACAGGGTTACGAGCAGTACTTC
CASSLEGQGYEQYF
>TRBV2|.|TRBJ2-7|TRBD1
TGTGCCAGCAGCGGACAGGGACGCAGCTACGAGCAGTACTTC
CASSGQGRSYEQYF
>TRBV5-3|.|TRBJ2-7|.
TGTGCCAGAAGAGGGGCGGCGGCCCTAAGCTCCTACGAGCAGTACTTC
CARRGAAALSSYEQYF
>TRBV6-1|.|TRBJ2-5|TRBD1
TGTGCCAGCATCCCGGACAGGGGGCGAGAGACCCAGTACTTC
CASIPDRGRETQYF
>TRBV9|.|TRBJ2-7|TRBD1
TGTGCCAGCAGCGTAGGGGGACAGGGTATCTACGAGCAGTACTTC
CASSVGGQGIYEQYF
>TRBV30|.|TRBJ1-5|TRBD1
TGTGCCTGGAGGGGGACAGGCAATCAGCCCCAGCATTTT
CAWRGTGNQPQHF
>TRBV29-1|.|TRBJ2-2|.
TGCAGCGTTTCCCAGGGATGGGAGCTGTTTTTT
CSVSQGWELFF
>TRBV7-9|.|TRBJ2-5|TRBD2
TGTGCCAGCAGCTCCTCCACTAGCGGGACATTAGCGGAGACCCAGTACTTC
CASSSSTSGTLAETQYF
>TRBV18|.|TRBJ1-5|.
TGTGCCAGCACCGGGGAAGAAGGTCAGCCCCAGCATTTT
CASTGEEGQPQHF
>TRBV5-1|.|TRBJ2-1|.
TGCGCCAGCAGCACCCAGCCGATGGGGAGGTCCTACAATGAGCAGTTCTTC
CASSTQPMGRSYNEQFF
>TRBV13|.|TRBJ2-7|TRBD2
TGTGCCAGCAGCTTAGGTACTAGCGGGAGCCCTGACTACGAGCAGTACTTC
CASSLGTSGSPDYEQYF
>TRBV10-3|.|TRBJ2-1|.
TGTGCCATCAGTGCCTTGGGCAGGCTCGAAGACAATGAGCAGTTCTTC
CAISALGRLEDNEQFF
>TRBV30|.|TRBJ2-3|.
TGTGCCTGGGGCCGGCGGGGGCTTAGCACAGATACGCAGTATTTT
CAWGRRGLSTDTQYF
>TRBV19|.|TRBJ1-2|.
TGTGCCAGTAGCCCCGGACTCTCCCCGAACTATGGCTACACCTTC
CASSPGLSPNYGYTF
>TRBV27|once|TRBJ2-7|TRBD1
TGTGCCAGCAGTAACCGGGACAGTGGAGTCGAGCAGTACTTC
CASSNRDSGVEQYF
>TRBV6-5|.|TRBJ1-1|.
TGTGCCAGCAGTTACGCGGGGAACACTGAAGCTTTCTTT
CASSYAGNTEAFF
>TRBV7-3|.|TRBJ1-3|.
TGTGCCAGCAGCTTCCTCCCGGGACACATCTCTGGAAACACCATATATTTT
CASSFLPGHISGNTIYF
>TRBV15|.|TRBJ2-7|TRBD2
TGTGCCACCAGCAGAGGTGTCAGCGGGGGCTACGAGCAGTACTTC
CATSRGVSGGYEQYF
>TRBV19|.|TRBJ2-7|.
TGTGCCAGTAGTATGGGGCTAGTCTACGAGCAGTACTTC
CASSMGLVYEQYF
>TRBV5-6|.|TRBJ1-2|TRBD1
TGTGCCAGCAGCATCAGCTGGGACAGGGATCAAAACTATGGCTACACCTTC
CASSISWDRDQNYGYTF
>TRBV6-5|few|TRBJ1-1|.
TGTGCCAGCAGTTACTCAGGGAGCACTGAAGCTTTCTTT
CASSYSGSTEAFF
>TRBV5-4|.|TRBJ2-5|.
TGTGCCAGCAGGACGAGGGATGCGGAGACCCAGTACTTC
CASRTRDAETQYF
>TRBV9|.|TRBJ2-1|.
TGTGCCAGCAGCGTAGAGCCTCGGAGCGGAAACAATGAGCAGTTCTTC
CASSVEPRSGNNEQFF
>TRBV5-1|.|TRBJ2-4|.
TGCGCCAGCAGCCGAAGCGGAGGGATTGGGGAAAACATTCAGTACTTC
CASSRSGGIGENIQYF
>TRBV4-1|.|TRBJ2-5|.
TGCGCCAGCAGCCAAGGAGGGCCCCAAGAGACCCAGTACTTC
CASSQGGPQETQYF
>TRBV5-1|few|TRBJ1-4|.
TGCGCCAGCAGCTTGGCCCCAAGGGTCACTGGGAGTGAAAAACTGTTTTTT
CASSLAPRVTGSEKLFF
>TRBV6-5|.|TRBJ1-2|.
TGTGCCAGCAGTTACTCAGGGTCTCCGGGATACACCTTC
CASSYSGSPGYTF
>TRBV5-1|.|TRBJ2-7|TRBD2
TGCGCCAGCAGCGTACAACTAGCGGGAGGTTTCCACGAGCAGTACTTC
CASSVQLAGGFHEQYF
>TRBV27|.|TRBJ1-2|.
TGTGCCAGCAGTTTAAAGGGGCCCGTCTATGGCTACACCTTC
CASSLKGPVYGYTF
>TRBV6-5|.|TRBJ2-3|TRBD1
TGTGCCAGCAGTTCTCGAACAGGGGGGGATACGCAGTATTTT
CASSSRTGGDTQYF
>TRBV5-5|.|TRBJ1-1|TRBD1
TGTGCCAGCAGCTCGACAGGGTACACTGAAGCTTTCTTT
CASSSTGYTEAFF
>TRBV9|few|TRBJ1-1|TRBD1
TGTGCCAGCAGCGAGTCAGGGGGAACTGAAGCTTTCTTT
CASSESGGTEAFF
>TRBV30|few|TRBJ2-1|TRBD1
TGTGCCTGGAGGAGAGGGACAGGGGTAAATGAGCAGTTCTTC
CAWRRGTGVNEQFF
>TRBV7-3|.|TRBJ1-2|TRBD1
TGTGCCAGCAGCCGGACAGGGGGCTATGGCTACACCTTC
CASSRTGGYGYTF
>TRBV5-1|.|TRBJ2-7|TRBD2
TGCGCCAGCAGCTTGGCGTCTAGCGGATCTGCCTACGAGCAGTACTTC
CASSLASSGSAYEQYF
>TRBV6-1|.|TRBJ1-1|.
TGTGCCAGCAGGAGGTTAAGGAACACTGAAGCTTTCTTT
CASRRLRNTEAFF
>TRBV5-1|.|TRBJ2-2|.
TGCGCCAGCAGCTTCAGGGTGGGCGGGGAGCTGTTTTTT
CASSFRVGGELFF
>TRBV5-1|.|TRBJ2-5|.
TGCGCCAGCAGCCGTATCCAAGAGACCCAGTACTTC
CASSRIQETQYF
>TRBV30|.|TRBJ2-3|.
TGTGCCTGGAGTCAAACGGGAGGCACAGATACGCAGTATTTT
CAWSQTGGTDTQYF
>TRBV5-1|.|TRBJ2-1|.
TGCGCCAGCAGCTTGGCTCAGACAGATTTCAATGAGCAGTTCTTC
CASSLAQTDFNEQFF
>TRBV6-5|.|TRBJ2-1|.
TGTGCCAGCAGTTACTCGACTAGTACGGATGAGCAGTTCTTC
CASSYSTSTDEQFF
>TRBV30|.|TRBJ1-2|.
TGTGCCTGGCTACCGGGACTACTCTATGGCTACACCTTC
CAWLPGLLYGYTF
>TRBV4-2|.|TRBJ2-7|.
TGTGCCAGCAGCCAGCCGAACCTACGGGATAGCTCCTACGAGCAGTACTTC
CASSQPNLRDSSYEQYF
>TRBV5-4|.|TRBJ1-3|.
TGTGCCAGCTTTGTACAGGGTTCAGGAAACACCATATATTTT
CASFVQGSGNTIYF
>TRBV4-1|.|TRBJ2-2|.
TGCGCCAGCAGTCTGACTAGAGGGGAGCTGTTTTTT
CASSLTRGELFF
>TRBV5-6|.|TRBJ2-3|TRBD1
TGTGCCAGCAGCTCGGGACAGGGTACAGATACGCAGTATTTT
CASSSGQGTDTQYF
>TRBV28|.|TRBJ2-7|TRBD1
TGTGCCAGCAGTTTGTCCTCCGGGACAGGGGAGAGCTCCTACGAGCAGTACTTC
CASSLSSGTGESSYEQYF
>TRBV5-1|.|TRBJ1-4|TRBD1
TGCGCCAGCAGCTTACAGGGGTTTGCAACTAATGAAAAACTGTTTTTT
CASSLQGFATNEKLFF
>TRBV7-9|.|TRBJ1-5|.
TGTGCCAGCAGCACCAGCGGACGGTTCGATCAGCCCCAGCATTTT
CASSTSGRFDQPQHF
>TRBV7-7|.|TRBJ2-3|TRBD1
TGTGCTAGCAGCTTGAGTCCCGACAGGGGTGATACGCAGTATTTT
CASSLSPDRGDTQYF
>TRBV7-9|.|TRBJ2-4|.
TGTGCCAGCAGCTTACTTCAAGCGGAACTAGCCAAAAACATTCAGTACTTC
CASSLLQAELAKNIQYF